This TCR beta chain was sequenced for a study of CD8 T cells in Susac syndrome (dated by TCRdb to between 2017 and 2020). For the wider study: Whether CD8+ T cell activation and differentiation in Susac syndrome was antigen driven was tested using repertoire sequencing. The study at large found these results: The number of individuals in the TCR sequencing and HLA analysis was acknowledged as relatively small.

Peripheral blood CD8+ and CD4+ T cells from healthy donors, Susac syndrome patients and multiple sclerosis patients were profiled using high-throughput TCR beta sequencing. Healthy donors were included as age- and sex-matched controls. Bulk CD8+ and CD4+ T cells were purified by magnetic negative isolation, whereas CD8+ TEMRA cells were enriched by FACS. Blood was collected in EDTA tubes and processed within 24 hours, with PBMCs isolated through density gradient centrifugation. PBMCs intended for TCR sequencing were cryopreserved in liquid nitrogen and thawed later in a water bath at 37 degrees C. The sorted or isolated CD4+, CD8+ and CD8+ TEMRA cells had a purity of 90% or higher. V is reduced by 3 bases and J by 5 bases, leaving a spacing of 10 bases between them. The CDR3 runs 12 residues from the cysteine to the phenylalanine. Only CDR3 DNA is held: 36 bases, read in frame from base 1. Reading the germline V gene (reference sequence) gives CDR1 DFQATT and CDR2 SNEGSKA.

RNA was extracted with the RNeasy kit and about 0.5 to 1 ug was reverse transcribed using random hexamers. The immunoSEQ multiplex PCR assay, covering 54 Vbeta and 13 Jbeta segments, was used to amplify TCR beta CDR3 regions. To correct PCR amplification bias, a synthetic template baseline was used for both primer optimization and computational correction. Concerning the study's data processing: Reads were annotated to V, D and J genes per IMGT and analyzed with immunoSEQ Analyzer, keeping only productive sequences. Clonality was computed as one minus Shannon entropy normalized by log2 of the number of productive unique sequences. Public and private clones were assessed among the 100 most prevalent clones of each patient and control. A clone was defined as Susac-specific if it was absent from the healthy and MS cohorts, from over 1,000 published viral clones and from other ImmuneACCESS disease sequences. In TCRdb, the public reads were trimmed at Q25 with fastp and aligned with MiXCR, with productive beta chains retained. Duplicate CDR3 protein sequences are folded into a single record with the most common DNA and genes. The V and J calls here are based on TCRdb, not the publication. This sample holds about 200,000 distinct CDR3 sequences; about 95% were observed only once. Of the sample, approximately 0.1% is held by the ten largest clones.

Comments on this clonotype: Its antigen remains undetermined. Base qualities are not provided; no much larger clone lies one nucleotide away.

The specimen sequenced was CD4+ T cells from PBMCs. The TCR comes from a human donor in good health. The rearrangement joined TRBV20-1 to TRBJ2-5; TRBD2 is a weak D gene call, 6 bases matching. The DNA sequence follows: TGCAGTGCTAGTGTAGCGGTTGAGACCCAGTACTTC. The translation is CSASVAVETQYF.